The rows below give T cell receptor beta chains drawn from one sample of a study of T cells in Graves' hyperthyroidism and ophthalmopathy. TCRdb itself ran the multiplex PCR reads through MiXCR, one entry per CDR3 protein. This table has a few hundred thousand distinct CDR3 sequences, roughly a sixth appearing once. The source material was blood. All receptors derive from a middle-aged woman with Graves' ophthalmopathy. The CDR3 runs from the conserved cysteine through the conserved F or W. The D gene is left open where the match is weak. Not all rows give a size; the values are once, few, many and, for expanded clones, a class.

NA,TRBJ2-5,TRBV7-9,many,15,TGTGCCAGCAACCACGCCGCGACACGACAAGAGACCCAGTACTTC,CASNHAATRQETQYF
NA,TRBJ2-4,TRBV28,many,14,TGTGCCAGCAGACTGACAGGTTCCAAAAACATTCAGTACTTC,CASRLTGSKNIQYF
NA,TRBJ1-2,TRBV20-1,NA,12,TGCAGTGTTACCCCGGGAGACTATGGCTACACCTTC,CSVTPGDYGYTF
NA,TRBJ2-2,TRBV3-1,many,17,TGTGCCAGCAGTCGTGAACGTGGGCGGTCGAACACCGGGGAGCTGTTTTTT,CASSRERGRSNTGELFF
NA,TRBJ2-7,TRBV28,many,14,TGTGCCAGCAGAGAGGGGAGACTTTCCAACGAGCAGTACTTC,CASREGRLSNEQYF
NA,TRBJ1-1,TRBV12-3/TRBV12-4,many,13,TGTGCCAGCACCCCAGGAGGAAACACTGAAGCTTTCTTT,CASTPGGNTEAFF
NA,TRBJ2-1,TRBV10-3,few,13,TGTGCCATCAGTGAGGAGAACTACAATGAGCAGTTCTTC,CAISEENYNEQFF
NA,TRBJ2-5,TRBV29-1,NA,14,TGCAGCGTTGAGTTAGCGTCCTACCAAGAGACCCAGTACTTC,CSVELASYQETQYF
NA,TRBJ1-3,TRBV20-1,few,13,TGCAGTGCTAAGGAAATCACTGGAAACACCATATATTTT,CSAKEITGNTIYF
TRBD2,TRBJ2-1,TRBV20-1,NA,22,TGCAGTGCTATTGGGGGCCCGACGAAGACTAGCGGGAGGGCCAGCTCCTACAATGAGCAGTTCTTC,CSAIGGPTKTSGRASSYNEQFF
NA,TRBJ1-5,TRBV5-5,few,14,TGTGCCAGCAGCTTGGATCCGGGGGATCAGCCCCAGCATTTT,CASSLDPGDQPQHF
NA,TRBJ2-7,TRBV18,many,14,TGTGCCAGCTCGACGGACAGCAGCCTTAGCGAGCAGTACTTC,CASSTDSSLSEQYF
TRBD2,TRBJ2-1,TRBV5-1,many,17,TGCGCCAGCAGCCCGGGGGGTAGCGGGGGGCCCTACAATGAGCAGTTCTTC,CASSPGGSGGPYNEQFF
TRBD2,TRBJ2-1,TRBV2,many,12,TGTGCCACCGTGGTCGGGGGGAATGAGCAGTTCTTC,CATVVGGNEQFF
TRBD2,TRBJ2-7,TRBV3-1,few,15,TGTGCCAGCAGCGGCCTTAGCGGGAGAACCTACGAGCAGTACTTC,CASSGLSGRTYEQYF
NA,TRBJ2-1,TRBV7-9,NA,13,TGTGCCAGCAGCCGAGAGGGCCTGGGTGAGCAGTTCTTC,CASSREGLGEQFF
TRBD1,TRBJ2-7,TRBV30,many,14,TGTGCCTGGGCTAGACAGGGGAATTCCTACGAGCAGTACTTC,CAWARQGNSYEQYF
NA,TRBJ1-5,TRBV11-2,many,13,TGTGCCAGCAGCCAAGACGTAAATCAGCCCCAGCATTTT,CASSQDVNQPQHF
NA,TRBJ1-2,TRBV10-3,many,14,TGTGCCATCAAGGAGGCAGGGCTCGACTATGGCTACACCTTC,CAIKEAGLDYGYTF
NA,TRBJ1-1,TRBV18,many,14,TGTGCCAGCTCACCACTTAACGGGAACACTGAAGCTTTCTTT,CASSPLNGNTEAFF
TRBD2,TRBJ2-1,TRBV24-1,NA,17,TGTGCCACCAGTGGCACTAGCGGGCCGGTGGGGTACAATGAGCAGTTCTTC,CATSGTSGPVGYNEQFF
NA,TRBJ2-1,TRBV18,many,12,TGTGCCAGCTCCCCTACGACCAATGAGCAGTTCTTC,CASSPTTNEQFF
NA,TRBJ1-1,TRBV10-3,few,16,TGTGCCACCTCCCAGATAGGGGACCCTGTTTTCACTGAAGCTTTCTTT,CATSQIGDPVFTEAFF
NA,TRBJ2-1,TRBV2,many,14,TGTGCCAGCGAGAGGGCAAACCGGAACAATGAGCAGTTCTTC,CASERANRNNEQFF
NA,TRBJ2-7,TRBV19,few,14,TGTGCCAGTAGTATTGGGTACAGAACCTACGAGCAGTACTTC,CASSIGYRTYEQYF
TRBD1,TRBJ2-2,TRBV18,NA,16,TGTGCCAGCTCACCACGACAGGGGGCCGTCACCGGGGAGCTGTTTTTT,CASSPRQGAVTGELFF
TRBD1,TRBJ2-1,TRBV5-1,NA,15,TGCGCCAGCAGCCCCGGGACAGGGAGATACAATGAGCAGTGCTTC,CASSPGTGRYNEQCF